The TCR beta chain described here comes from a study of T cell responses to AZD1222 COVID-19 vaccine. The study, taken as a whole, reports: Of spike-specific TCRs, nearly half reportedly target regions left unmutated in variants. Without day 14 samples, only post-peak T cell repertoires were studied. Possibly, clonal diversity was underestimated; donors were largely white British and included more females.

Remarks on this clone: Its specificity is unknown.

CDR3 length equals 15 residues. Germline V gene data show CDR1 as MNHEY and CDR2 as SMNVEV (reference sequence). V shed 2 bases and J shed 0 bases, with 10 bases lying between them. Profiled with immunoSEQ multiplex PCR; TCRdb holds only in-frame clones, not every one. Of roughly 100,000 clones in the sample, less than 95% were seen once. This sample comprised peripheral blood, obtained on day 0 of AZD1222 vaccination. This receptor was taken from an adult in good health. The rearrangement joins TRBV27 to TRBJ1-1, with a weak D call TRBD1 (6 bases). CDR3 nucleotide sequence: TGTGCCAGCAGTTTAACAGGGACAATGAACACTGAAGCTTTCTTT. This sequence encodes CASSLTGTMNTEAFF.